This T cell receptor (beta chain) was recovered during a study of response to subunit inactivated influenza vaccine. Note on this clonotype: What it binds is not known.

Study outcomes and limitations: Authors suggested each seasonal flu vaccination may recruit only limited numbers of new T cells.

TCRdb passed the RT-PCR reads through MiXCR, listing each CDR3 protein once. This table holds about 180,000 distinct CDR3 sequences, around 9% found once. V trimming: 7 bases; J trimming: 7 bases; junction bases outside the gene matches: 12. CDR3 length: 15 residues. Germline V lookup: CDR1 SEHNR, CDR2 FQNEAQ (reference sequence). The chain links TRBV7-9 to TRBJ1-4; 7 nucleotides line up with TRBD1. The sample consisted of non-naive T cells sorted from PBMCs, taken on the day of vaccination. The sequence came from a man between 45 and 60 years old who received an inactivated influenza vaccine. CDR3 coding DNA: TGTGCCAGCACTTTAACAGGGGAACAGAGTGAAAAACTGTTTTTT. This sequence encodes CASTLTGEQSEKLFF. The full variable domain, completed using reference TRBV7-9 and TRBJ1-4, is DTGVSQNPRHKITKRGQNVTFRCDPISEHNRLYWYRQTLGQGPEFLTYFQNEAQLEKSRLLSDRFSAERPKGSFSTLEIQRTEQGDSAMYLCASTLTGEQSEKLFFGSGTQLSVL.